This TCR beta chain was identified in a study of identical twins. This clonotype was seen repeatedly, ten times or more. No antigen is known for it. The V segment lost 2 bases and the J segment 5 bases; nucleotides outside the gene matches: 4. This CDR3 is built from 14 residues. TCRdb independently ran MiXCR on the 5' RACE reads; one entry per CDR3 protein. Among approximately 680,000 distinct CDR3 sequences listed, just over 7% were seen once. Findings of the study overall: The more abundant beta clonotypes in cord blood had fewer insertions, and memory repertoires did not show this. Invariant MAIT and iNKT cells are populations that could partly confound zero-insertion analyses. In drawing conclusions, the study used cross-sectional statistical analysis and did not follow the same donors.

The sample was also linked to a second study, of yellow fever vaccine responses in identical twins. That report notes: Twins' vaccine T cell responses were reported to seem partly convergent and partly personalized.

The material sequenced was PBMCs. The chain links TRBV12-3 or TRBV12-4 to TRBJ2-7, with 9 bases identical to TRBD2. The clonotype originates from a woman between 18 and 29 years old in good health. CDR3 DNA sequence: TGTGCCAGCAGTTTACTAGCGGGAATCCACGAGCAGTACTTC. It translates to CASSLLAGIHEQYF.